This T cell receptor (beta chain) was documented in a study of blood T cells in healthy people across ages. Study-level results: Versus aged donors, long-lived donors had higher diversity and more naive CD4+ cells.

Alongside a J-beta primer mix, a sample-barcoded 5' primer served in a second PCR lasting 7 to 11 cycles. TCRdb independently ran MiXCR on the 5' RACE reads; one entry per CDR3 protein. This sample has around 970,000 distinct CDR3 sequences, with roughly 51% found just once. Points on this clonotype: Its specificity is unknown.

The origin of this receptor is a woman aged 60-70 years in good health. Sequencing was carried out using blood.

DNA for the CDR3: TGCAGCGCCCTAGCGGGAAGCGCCTACGAGCAGTACTTC. Protein sequence: CSALAGSAYEQYF. The rearrangement joins TRBV29-1 to TRBJ2-7; 9 bases match TRBD2. Trimming took 7 bases from V and 2 from J; bases not matched to a gene: 6. CDR1 is SQVTM, CDR2 ANQGSEA, per germline. The CDR3 extends over 13 amino acids.